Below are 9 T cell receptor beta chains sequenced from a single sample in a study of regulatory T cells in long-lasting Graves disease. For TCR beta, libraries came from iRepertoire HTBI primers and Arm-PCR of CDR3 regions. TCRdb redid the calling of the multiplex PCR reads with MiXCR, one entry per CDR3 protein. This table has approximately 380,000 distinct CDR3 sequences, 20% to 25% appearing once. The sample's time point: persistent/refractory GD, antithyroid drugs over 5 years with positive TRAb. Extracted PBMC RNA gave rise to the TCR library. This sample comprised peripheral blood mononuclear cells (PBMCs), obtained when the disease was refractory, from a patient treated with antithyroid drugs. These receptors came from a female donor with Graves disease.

CDR3 coding DNA: TGTGCCGTAGCGGGAGCGGGGATCACAGATACGCAGTATTTT. It specifies CAVAGAGITDTQYF. V usage is TRBV12-3 or TRBV12-4 and J usage is TRBJ2-3, with 9 bases aligning to TRBD2. V trimming: 11 bases; J trimming: 2 bases; junction bases outside the gene matches: 8. This CDR3 contains 14 residues.

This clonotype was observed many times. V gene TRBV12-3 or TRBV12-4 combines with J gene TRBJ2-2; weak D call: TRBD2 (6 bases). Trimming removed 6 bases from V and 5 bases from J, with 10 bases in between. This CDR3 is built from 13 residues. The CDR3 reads CASSGRGTGELFF. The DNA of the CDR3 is TGTGCCAGCAGCGGGAGAGGAACCGGGGAGCTGTTTTTT.

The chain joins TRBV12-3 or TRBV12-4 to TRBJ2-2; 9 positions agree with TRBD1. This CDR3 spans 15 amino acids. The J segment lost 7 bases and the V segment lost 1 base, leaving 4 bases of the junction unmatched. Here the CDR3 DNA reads TGTGCCAGCAGTTTAGACAGGGGGCGCCTCGGGGAGCTGTTTTTT. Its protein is CASSLDRGRLGELFF.

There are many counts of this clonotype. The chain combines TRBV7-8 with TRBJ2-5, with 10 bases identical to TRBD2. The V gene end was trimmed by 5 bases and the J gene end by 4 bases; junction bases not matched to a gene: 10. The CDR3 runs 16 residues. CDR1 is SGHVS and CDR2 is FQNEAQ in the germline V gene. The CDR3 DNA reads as TGTGCCAGCAGCCCAAACCCGGGACTAGCGATAGAGACCCAGTACTTC. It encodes CASSPNPGLAIETQYF.

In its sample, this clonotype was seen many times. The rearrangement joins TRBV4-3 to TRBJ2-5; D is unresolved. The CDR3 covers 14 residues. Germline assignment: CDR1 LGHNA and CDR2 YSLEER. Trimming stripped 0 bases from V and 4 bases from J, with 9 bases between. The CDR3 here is CASSQDRAGETQYF. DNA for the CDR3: TGCGCCAGCAGCCAAGATCGGGCAGGAGAGACCCAGTACTTC.

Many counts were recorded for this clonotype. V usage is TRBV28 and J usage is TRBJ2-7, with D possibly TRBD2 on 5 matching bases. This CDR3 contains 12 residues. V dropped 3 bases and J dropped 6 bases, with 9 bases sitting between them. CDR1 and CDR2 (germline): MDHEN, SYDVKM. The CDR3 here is CASSFEGPEQYF. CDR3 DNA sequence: TGTGCCAGCAGTTTCGAGGGCCCCGAGCAGTACTTC. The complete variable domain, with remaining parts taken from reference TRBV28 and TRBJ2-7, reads DVKVTQSSRYLVKRTGEKVFLECVQDMDHENMFWYRQDPGLGLRLIYFSYDVKMKEKGDIPEGYSVSREKKERFSLILESASTNQTSMYLCASSFEGPEQYFGPGTRLTVT.

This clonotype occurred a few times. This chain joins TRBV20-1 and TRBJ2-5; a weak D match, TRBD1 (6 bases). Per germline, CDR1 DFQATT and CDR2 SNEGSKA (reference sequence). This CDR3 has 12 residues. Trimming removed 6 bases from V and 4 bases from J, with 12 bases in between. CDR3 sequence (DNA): TGCAGTGCCTTTGGGGACACAGAGACCCAGTACTTC. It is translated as CSAFGDTETQYF.

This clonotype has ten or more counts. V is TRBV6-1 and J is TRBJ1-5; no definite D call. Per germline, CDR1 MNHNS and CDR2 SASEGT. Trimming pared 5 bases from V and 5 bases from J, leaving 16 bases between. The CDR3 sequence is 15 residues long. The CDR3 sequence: CASSPRTIGDQPQHF. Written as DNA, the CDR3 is TGTGCCAGCAGTCCCCGTACGATCGGGGATCAGCCCCAGCATTTT.

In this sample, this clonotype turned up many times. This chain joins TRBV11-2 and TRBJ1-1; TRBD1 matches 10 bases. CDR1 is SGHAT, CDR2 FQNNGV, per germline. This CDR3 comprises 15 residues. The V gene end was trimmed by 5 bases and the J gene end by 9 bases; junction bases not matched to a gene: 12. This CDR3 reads CASSPGQGGYVKAFF. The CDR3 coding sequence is TGTGCCAGCAGCCCCGGACAGGGGGGATATGTGAAAGCTTTCTTT.